This T cell receptor beta chain was documented in a study of blood T cell repertoires in COVID-19. As for the study in general: Specimens from acute and convalescent COVID-19 originated in the United States, Italy and Spain. T cells, B-cell-depleted T cells, or PBMCs supplied cDNA or gDNA.

The CDR3 is 14 amino acids. CDR1 is MNHEY, CDR2 SVGAGI, per germline. The V end lost 0 bases, the J end lost 2 bases, and 7 bases lay between the germline ends. Study processing details: It was from reference gene primer amplification that nucleated cell counts were estimated. TCRdb's copy holds only in-frame clones and misses some; the assay was immunoSEQ multiplex PCR. V and J calls and clone size are those listed in that table; D and trimming were worked out from the DNA. The sample carries around 130,000 clones, about four fifths recorded once. The rearrangement links TRBV6-5 to TRBJ1-1; possibly TRBD1 for D (6 bases). Sequencing was performed on peripheral blood. The receptor was isolated from a woman aged 30 to 39 who had recovered from COVID-19. The CDR3 coding sequence is TGTGCCAGCAGTTACTCGGACAGAAACACTGAAGCTTTCTTT. Translation: CASSYSDRNTEAFF.